These 20 T cell receptor beta chains share one sample of origin, sequenced in a study of shared clonotypes between healthy human individuals. Repertoires were generated with immunoSEQ multiplex PCR, while TCRdb's copy carries only in-frame clones and drops some. The sample has about 2 million clones, just under 95% seen once. CD45RO negativity and positive selection for CCR7 defined naive CD8 cells, a population that excluded terminally differentiated effector memory CD45RA+ cells. Source material: naive CD8+ T cells sorted from blood. All receptors come from a man aged 18 to 29 in good health.

The genes are TRBV10-2 and TRBJ1-2, with D unresolved. Germline CDR1 WSHSY, CDR2 SAAADI. With 3 bases removed from V and 8 bases from J, the gap between germline ends came to 16 bases. CDR3 length: 14 amino acids. The CDR3 sequence: CASSDPQEFLGYTF. The CDR3 coding sequence is TGCGCCAGCAGTGATCCCCAGGAATTCTTGGGCTACACCTTC.

Only one count was recorded for this clone. The DNA of the CDR3 is TGTGCCAGCAGCTTAGCGTTGACGGGGGATGACACTGAAGCTTTCTTT. Translation gives CASSLALTGDDTEAFF. This sequence joins TRBV7-9 and TRBJ1-1, with D possibly matching TRBD1 (5 bases). The CDR3 covers 16 residues. Germline values: CDR1 SEHNR, CDR2 FQNEAQ (reference sequence). Trimming took 0 bases from V and 3 from J, leaving 14 bases between them.

The chain combines TRBV5-6 with TRBJ1-6; D ambiguous. The V end lost 4 bases, the J end lost 7 bases, and 9 bases lay between the germline ends. CDR3 size: 13 residues. Germline CDR1 is SGHDT and CDR2 is YYEEEE. In DNA, the CDR3 is TGTGCCAGCAGCGTTGTGGAAAATTCACCCCTCCACTTT. Its translation: CASSVVENSPLHF.

CDR3 residues: CASSLRGQGTGELFF. The CDR3 coding sequence is TGTGCCAGCAGCTTGAGGGGGCAGGGCACCGGGGAGCTGTTTTTT. This chain joins TRBV13 and TRBJ2-2, with 7 bases that match TRBD1. The CDR3 has 15 residues. V lost 3 bases to trimming and J lost 4 bases; unmatched junction nucleotides: 5. The germline V gene encodes CDR1 PRHDT and CDR2 FYEKMQ (reference sequence).

This clone appeared a few times. V and J are TRBV4-1 and TRBJ1-2; TRBD1 matches 9 bases. This CDR3 has 16 amino acids. CDR1 is MGHRA, CDR2 YSYEKL, per germline. V lost 1 base and J lost 7; bases outside the gene matches: 10. The CDR3 DNA reads TGCGCCAGCAGCCAAGTAGTTGGGGACAGGGCCGGTGGCTACACCTTC. This encodes CASSQVVGDRAGGYTF.

This chain joins TRBV15 and TRBJ2-5, with D perhaps TRBD2 (6 bases). The V and J ends lost 3 bases and 1 base respectively, with 12 bases between them. CDR1 LNHNV and CDR2 YYDKDF come from the germline V gene (reference sequence). This CDR3 has 15 amino acids. The CDR3 sequence: CATSSGLNVQETQYF. CDR3 DNA: TGTGCCACCAGCAGCGGACTAAACGTCCAAGAGACCCAGTACTTC. Full variable domain (rest looked up from reference TRBV15 and TRBJ2-5): DAMVIQNPRYQVTQFGKPVTLSCSQTLNHNVMYWYQQKSSQAPKLLFHYYDKDFNNEADTPDNFQSRRPNTSFCFLDIRSPGLGDTAMYLCATSSGLNVQETQYFGPGTRLLVL.

This chain links TRBV10-1 with TRBJ2-2; 7 nucleotides match TRBD1. Germline V gene data show CDR1 as WNHNN and CDR2 as SYGVQD (reference sequence). The CDR3 length is 12 residues. V dropped 8 bases and J dropped 7; count of bases not matched to a gene: 4. The CDR3 coding sequence is TGCGCCAGCCACAGGGGAGACGGGGAGCTGTTTTTT. Amino acids: CASHRGDGELFF.

The V call is TRBV29-1, the J call TRBJ2-7; TRBD2 aligns across 7 bases. CDR1 is SQVTM, CDR2 ANQGSEA, per germline. The CDR3 runs 14 residues. The V and J ends lost 4 bases and 7 bases, in that order; junction bases with no gene match: 13. CDR3 amino acids: CSVAGTSTGGEQYF. The CDR3 DNA follows: TGCAGCGTTGCCGGGACCTCAACCGGGGGGGAGCAGTACTTC.

This chain connects TRBV19 to TRBJ2-7; D possibly corresponds to TRBD1 (5 bases). Germline CDR1 reads LNHDA; CDR2 reads SQIVND (reference sequence). Trimming took off 3 bases at V and 2 bases at J, with 11 bases between the two ends. The CDR3 consists of 14 residues. The CDR3, as DNA: TGTGCCAGTAGTATCAGGGCCATTCCCTACGAGCAGTACTTC. Its protein is CASSIRAIPYEQYF.

Note on this clone: The sample holds other DNA sequences that translate to the same CDR3. CDR3 sequence: CAISDGETQYF. The CDR3 DNA is TGTGCCATCAGTGATGGGGAGACCCAGTACTTC. J is TRBJ2-5 and V is TRBV10-3; D gene unclear. This CDR3 is 11 amino acids long. Trimming removed 3 bases at V and 5 bases at J, with 4 bases between. Germline CDR1 reads ENHRY; CDR2 reads SYGVKD.

The chain has TRBV5-6 and TRBJ1-1, with 7 bases lining up with TRBD1. The germline V gene has CDR1 SGHDT and CDR2 YYEEEE. The CDR3 covers 15 residues. The J segment lost 2 bases and the V segment lost 1 base, leaving 5 bases of the junction unmatched. CDR3 protein: CASSLYDRDNTEAFF. CDR3 nucleotides: TGTGCCAGCAGCTTGTATGACAGGGATAACACTGAAGCTTTCTTT.

The genes are TRBV5-4 and TRBJ2-7; TRBD1 matches 7 bases. V lost 5 bases and J lost 3; bases outside the gene matches: 8. The CDR3 covers 14 residues. Germline V gives CDR1 SGHNT, CDR2 YYREEE (reference sequence). The CDR3 DNA reads as TGTGCCAGCAGTTGGAGAGGGGGCTACTACGAGCAGTACTTC. It codes for CASSWRGGYYEQYF.

A word on this clone: The identical CDR3 is also encoded by other nucleotide sequences in the sample. V is TRBV11-2 and J is TRBJ2-1; D is unresolved. This CDR3 has 12 residues. The V gene's germline CDR1 is SGHAT and CDR2 FQNNGV. V was shortened by 2 bases and J by 6 bases, with 5 bases between the two germline ends. CDR3 sequence reads: CASSLIGNEQFF. In DNA form, the CDR3 reads TGTGCCAGCAGCTTAATCGGCAATGAGCAGTTCTTC.

V usage is TRBV7-8 and J usage is TRBJ2-2; unclear D gene. Trimming removed 1 base at V and 6 bases at J, with 9 bases between. This CDR3 has 14 residues. Germline V gene data show CDR1 as SGHVS and CDR2 as FQNEAQ. CDR3 amino acids: CASSLDAEAGELFF. The CDR3 DNA sequence: TGTGCCAGCAGCTTAGATGCAGAGGCCGGGGAGCTGTTTTTT.

The chain joins TRBV11-2 to TRBJ2-5; 8 bases fit TRBD2. Trimming took 4 bases from V and 2 from J; bases not matched to a gene: 9. The V gene's germline CDR1 is SGHAT and CDR2 FQNNGV. The CDR3 runs to 16 residues. CDR3 sequence reads: CASSYRIAGSQETQYF. The CDR3 DNA reads TGTGCCAGCAGCTACCGAATAGCGGGAAGTCAAGAGACCCAGTACTTC.

This clone was recorded once. This sequence joins TRBV5-4 and TRBJ2-7; no definite D call. Trimming removed 5 bases at V and 1 base at J, with 10 bases between. The germline V gene has CDR1 SGHNT and CDR2 YYREEE (reference sequence). The CDR3 spans 13 residues. For the CDR3, the DNA is TGTGCCAGCAGACCGGACGGGTCCTACGAGCAGTACTTC. This codes for CASRPDGSYEQYF.

The V call is TRBV11-1, the J call TRBJ2-5; TRBD2 might be the D (7 bases). The CDR3 is 16 amino acids. Germline CDR1 reads SGHAT; CDR2 reads FQDESV (reference sequence). V gave up 1 base and J gave up 0 bases, with 12 bases separating them. The CDR3 loop is CASSLGGGPYQETQYF. CDR3 nucleotides: TGTGCCAGCAGCTTAGGGGGGGGCCCGTACCAAGAGACCCAGTACTTC.

V and J are TRBV30 and TRBJ2-3; TRBD2 might be the D (6 bases). Germline loops: CDR1 GTSNPN, CDR2 SVGIG (reference sequence). The CDR3 totals 16 residues. V shed 0 bases and J shed 2 bases, with 15 bases lying between them. The CDR3 DNA reads TGTGCCTGGAGTGTAGGTATCGGGAGAGACACAGATACGCAGTATTTT. Residues: CAWSVGIGRDTDTQYF. Based on the CDR3 plus reference TRBV30 and TRBJ2-3, the full variable domain is SQTIHQWPATLVQPVGSPLSLECTVEGTSNPNLYWYRQAAGRGLQLLFYSVGIGQISSEVPQNLSASRPQDRQFILSSKKLLLSDSGFYLCAWSVGIGRDTDTQYFGPGTRLTVL.

The chain uses TRBV27 and TRBJ2-7; 10 nucleotides agree with TRBD1. The CDR3 runs 16 residues. Germline CDR1 reads MNHEY; CDR2 reads SMNVEV (reference sequence). V lost 5 bases, J lost 6 bases, and 13 bases stayed unmatched. In DNA, the CDR3 is TGTGCCAGCAGTCCTATCTGGCGGGGACAGGGGAGCGAGCAGTACTTC. Translating gives CASSPIWRGQGSEQYF.

In DNA form, the CDR3 reads TGTGCCAGCGTGGGATTGCGGGGAACTGGCACAGATACGCAGTATTTT. As protein: CASVGLRGTGTDTQYF. The chain recombines TRBV28 with TRBJ2-3, with a weak D call TRBD2 (6 bases). V was trimmed by 8 bases and J by 1 base, leaving 19 bases between them. In germline, CDR1 is MDHEN, CDR2 SYDVKM. The CDR3 is made up of 16 amino acids.